These T cell receptor beta chains were read from a single sample in a study of technical replicates of blood from four donors. Some clones are missing from TCRdb's copy, which holds only in-frame ones; the method was immunoSEQ multiplex PCR. The data show 75,000 to 95,000 clones, with 75% to 95% seen just once and 0.25% to 0.35% held by the top ten. What was sequenced was T cells isolated from PBMCs. The receptors originated from a human donor in good health. CDR3s include the opening cysteine and the closing phenylalanine or tryptophan. Fields, in order: J gene, V gene, clone size, D gene, CDR3 DNA, CDR3 protein. D genes are given only for firm matches. The size entry is marked missing in some rows and otherwise reads once, few, many or a size class.

TRBJ1-1 | TRBV7-9 | . | . | TGTGCCAGCAGCCAGGTAGGGGTGAACACTGAAGCTTTCTTT | CASSQVGVNTEAFF
TRBJ1-2 | TRBV5-4 | . | . | TGTGCCAGCAGCTTGATCAGGGATACTAACTATGGCTACACCTTC | CASSLIRDTNYGYTF
TRBJ2-1 | TRBV15 | . | TRBD2 | TGTGCCACCGGCCAACGGGGGGGCCAGCAGTTCTTC | CATGQRGGQQFF
TRBJ2-2 | TRBV6-1 | . | . | TGTGCCAGCCCAGGGAAAGTAAACACCGGGGAGCTGTTTTTT | CASPGKVNTGELFF
TRBJ1-1 | TRBV19 | . | TRBD1 | TGTGCCAGTACCCCTTCAGGGGGATGGAACACTGAAGCTTTCTTT | CASTPSGGWNTEAFF
TRBJ2-7 | TRBV30 | . | TRBD1 | TGTGCCTGGAGCCGGGACAGGGCCTACGAGCAGTACTTC | CAWSRDRAYEQYF
TRBJ2-3 | TRBV14 | . | TRBD2 | TGTGCCAGCAGCCGTACTAGCGGGGCCCAGTATTTT | CASSRTSGAQYF
TRBJ2-5 | TRBV27 | . | . | TGTGCCAGCAGCGACCGACGCGGGGCCCAGTACTTC | CASSDRRGAQYF
TRBJ2-1 | TRBV6-1 | . | TRBD2 | TGTGCCACTCCTCTAGCGGGAAGCTCCTACAATGAGCAGTTCTTC | CATPLAGSSYNEQFF
TRBJ1-1 | TRBV9 | . | TRBD1 | TGTGCCAGCAGCGTACAGGGGGCCGGGAACACTGAAGCTTTCTTT | CASSVQGAGNTEAFF
TRBJ2-2 | TRBV27 | . | TRBD2 | TGTGCCAGCAGGCCCCTGACTAGCGGGAGGGCCGAAACCGGGGAGCTGTTTTTT | CASRPLTSGRAETGELFF
TRBJ2-7 | TRBV28 | . | TRBD1 | TGTGCCAGCAGCCCCCCCCCTCACCGGGACAGCGTTTCATACGAGCAGTACTTC | CASSPPPHRDSVSYEQYF
TRBJ2-1 | TRBV6-5 | . | TRBD1 | TGTGCCAGCAGGCCGACAGGGGGTTCCTACAATGAGCAGTTCTTC | CASRPTGGSYNEQFF
TRBJ2-1 | TRBV5-1 | . | TRBD2 | TGCGCCAGCGCTTGGGGACTAGCGGGGGTTATTTACAATGAGCAGTTCTTC | CASAWGLAGVIYNEQFF
TRBJ2-4 | TRBV4-1 | . | . | TGCGCCAGCAGCCAACCGCGGGGACAGCCCAAAAACATTCAGTACTTC | CASSQPRGQPKNIQYF
TRBJ2-7 | TRBV5-1 | . | . | TGCGCCAGCAGCCCCACCTCGGGGCTTGGAGGGGAGCAGTACTTC | CASSPTSGLGGEQYF
TRBJ2-3 | TRBV18 | . | . | TGTGCCAGCTCACCCTTAAGGCTTGTCGGGGGAAGCACAGATACGCAGTATTTT | CASSPLRLVGGSTDTQYF
TRBJ2-5 | TRBV9 | . | . | TGTGCCAGCAGCGTAGAATCGGGATTATACCAAGAGACCCAGTACTTC | CASSVESGLYQETQYF
TRBJ2-3 | TRBV5-1 | . | . | TGCGCCAGCAGCTTGTTGGCAGACACAGATACGCAGTATTTT | CASSLLADTDTQYF
TRBJ2-2 | TRBV4-2 | . | . | TGTGCCACTTGGGGGGGCCGCGCCGGGGAGCTGTTTTTT | CATWGGRAGELFF
TRBJ2-7 | TRBV7-9 | . | TRBD1 | TGTGCCAGCAGCACCCAAACCGGGACAGGAGCTAGAAAGTACTTC | CASSTQTGTGARKYF
TRBJ1-6 | TRBV6-1 | . | . | TGTGCCAGCAGTCAGGGAGGGCTTTATAATTCACCCCTCCACTTT | CASSQGGLYNSPLHF
TRBJ2-5 | TRBV5-1 | . | TRBD1 | TGCGCCAGCAGCTCCGGGACAGGGGGCGCAGAGACCCAGTACTTC | CASSSGTGGAETQYF
TRBJ1-3 | TRBV5-6 | . | . | TGTGCCAGCAGCTTGGGGCCAGGGGCTGGAAACACCATATATTTT | CASSLGPGAGNTIYF
TRBJ2-7 | TRBV5-4 | . | . | TGTGCCAGCAGTCCGGGGGGCGGTTTAGCCTACGAGCAGTACTTC | CASSPGGGLAYEQYF
TRBJ2-7 | TRBV7-9 | few | . | TGTGCCAGCAGCTTAGCGGGAGTTGTCTACGAGCAGTACTTC | CASSLAGVVYEQYF
TRBJ2-1 | TRBV5-1 | . | . | TGCGCCAGCGCGGGACAGTCCTACAATGAGCAGTTCTTC | CASAGQSYNEQFF
TRBJ1-1 | TRBV5-4 | . | . | TGTGCCAGCAGCCCGTTGGCACAGGCTAACACTGAAGCTTTCTTT | CASSPLAQANTEAFF
TRBJ2-1 | TRBV10-3 | . | . | TGTGCCATCAGTGAGTCGAATAGCCTCGATGAGCAGTTCTTC | CAISESNSLDEQFF
TRBJ2-5 | TRBV11-1 | . | TRBD2 | TGTGCCAGCAGCCCGAGGACTAGCGTCGGGGAGACCCAGTACTTC | CASSPRTSVGETQYF
TRBJ1-5 | TRBV19 | . | . | TGTGCCAGTAGTATCGAAAGGGGAACCGTTAGCAATCAGCCCCAGCATTTT | CASSIERGTVSNQPQHF
TRBJ2-1 | TRBV2 | . | TRBD2 | TGTGCCAGCCTCATACCCGGGTGGGGAGCGGGGACCTACAATGAGCAGTTCTTC | CASLIPGWGAGTYNEQFF
TRBJ2-7 | TRBV18 | . | TRBD2 | TGTGCCAGCTCACCCCCTAGCGGGGGCGGGTACGAGCAGTACTTC | CASSPPSGGGYEQYF
TRBJ1-2 | TRBV2 | . | . | TGTGCCAGCAGTCCTCTCGGACAGCCATATGGCTACACCTTC | CASSPLGQPYGYTF
TRBJ2-7 | TRBV5-6 | . | . | TGTGCCAGCAGCTTGGCCGAGCTGAACGAGCAGTACTTC | CASSLAELNEQYF
TRBJ1-6 | TRBV5-8 | . | . | TGTGCCAGCAGCAGCGGACCAGCTGATTCACCCCTCCACTTT | CASSSGPADSPLHF
TRBJ2-2 | TRBV12-5 | few | . | TGTGCTAGTGGTTTGGTCACAAGAAACACCGGGGAGCTGTTTTTT | CASGLVTRNTGELFF
TRBJ2-7 | TRBV2 | . | TRBD1 | TGTGCCAGCAGGGGAGTGGGACAGGACTACGAGCAGTACTTC | CASRGVGQDYEQYF
TRBJ2-7 | TRBV13 | . | TRBD2 | TGTGCCAGCAGCTTTAGCAGCGGGAGGGAGCAGTACTTC | CASSFSSGREQYF
TRBJ2-2 | TRBV28 | . | TRBD1 | TGTGCCAGCAGGCAGGGACAGGTTCACACCGGGGAGCTGTTTTTT | CASRQGQVHTGELFF
TRBJ2-7 | TRBV29-1 | . | . | TGCAGCGCCCAGGATGGGGAGCAGTACTTC | CSAQDGEQYF
TRBJ2-3 | TRBV5-1 | . | . | TGCGCCAGCAGCTTGAGGTCTAGCGCGGCGGCAGATACGCAGTATTTT | CASSLRSSAAADTQYF
TRBJ2-3 | TRBV7-9 | . | . | TGTGCCAGCAGCTTAGTAGGGGCAGATACGCAGTATTTT | CASSLVGADTQYF
TRBJ2-2 | TRBV28 | . | . | TGTGCCAGCAGTACACAGGGTACCGGGGAGCTGTTTTTT | CASSTQGTGELFF